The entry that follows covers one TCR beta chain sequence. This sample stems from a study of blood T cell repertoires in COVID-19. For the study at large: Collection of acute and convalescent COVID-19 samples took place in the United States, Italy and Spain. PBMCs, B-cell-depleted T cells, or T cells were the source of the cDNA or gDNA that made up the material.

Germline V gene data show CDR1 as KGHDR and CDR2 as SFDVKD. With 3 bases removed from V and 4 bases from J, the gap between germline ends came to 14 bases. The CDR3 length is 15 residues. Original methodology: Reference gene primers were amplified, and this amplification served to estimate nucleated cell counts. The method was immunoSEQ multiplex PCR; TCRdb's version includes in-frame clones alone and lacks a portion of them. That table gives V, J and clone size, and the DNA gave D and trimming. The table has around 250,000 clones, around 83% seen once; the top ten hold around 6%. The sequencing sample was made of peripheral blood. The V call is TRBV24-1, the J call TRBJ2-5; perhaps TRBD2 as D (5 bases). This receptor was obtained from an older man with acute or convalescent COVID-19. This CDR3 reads CATSDRAGVRETQYF. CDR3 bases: TGTGCCACCAGTGATCGTGCCGGGGTTCGAGAGACCCAGTACTTC.